This T cell receptor beta chain appears in the sequencing data of a study of T cell responses to AZD1222 COVID-19 vaccine. The CDR3 consists of 16 residues. About this clone itself: The antigen remains undetermined.

The table came from immunoSEQ multiplex PCR; TCRdb's copy has only in-frame clones and leaves some out. The sample shows some 100,000 clones, around nine tenths of them seen only once. Study results and caveats: Just six AZD1222 recipients were seropositive at baseline. Donor demographics were predominantly white British with a female majority; clonal diversity may be underestimated.

V is TRBV21-1 and J is TRBJ2-7; TRBD2 was called by the table and not checked on the DNA. TRBV21-1 has pseudogene status. This specimen was peripheral blood, taken on day 0 of AZD1222 vaccination. The clonotype originates from an adult in good health. CDR3 protein: CASSKEVGEASYEQYF. CDR3 sequence (DNA): TGTGCCAGCAGCAAAGAGGTAGGGGAGGCTTCCTACGAGCAGTACTTC.